Below, 6 T cell receptor beta chains from the same sample are listed, as sequenced in a study of OX40 agonist ivuxolimab in advanced cancers. This table comes from immunoSEQ multiplex PCR, and its TCRdb copy is limited to in-frame clones, with some not included. This table holds about 81,000 clones, around 83% found once. This specimen consisted of CD4+ or CD8+ T cells sorted from blood, obtained in a trial of the OX40 agonist ivuxolimab. The receptors stem from an adult with an advanced solid tumor such as melanoma, head and neck, liver or kidney cancer.

This rearrangement joins TRBV5-1 to TRBJ2-7; D remains unclear. Germline values: CDR1 SGHRS, CDR2 YFSETQ. The CDR3 is 14 residues long. Trimming shortened V by 0 bases and J by 6 bases, and 13 bases separated the two germline ends. The CDR3 sequence: CASSLDVGGAEQYF. The CDR3 DNA follows: TGCGCCAGCAGCTTGGATGTTGGCGGCGCCGAGCAGTACTTC.

The J gene is TRBJ1-2, the V gene TRBV5-1; 8 positions agree with TRBD1. Trimming cost V 4 bases and J 8 bases; bases outside gene matches: 13. Germline-derived CDR1 and CDR2 are SGHRS and YFSETQ. The CDR3 loop spans 15 amino acids. CDR3 amino acids: CASSHEAGAGGGYTF. The CDR3 DNA reads as TGCGCCAGCAGCCACGAGGCAGGGGCAGGGGGCGGCTACACCTTC.

V and J are TRBV19 and TRBJ2-3, with a possible D match to TRBD2 (6 bases). Trimming left V 4 bases short and J 1 base short, with 12 bases between. Germline CDR1 and CDR2: LNHDA and SQIVND (reference sequence). CDR3 length: 15 residues. In DNA, the CDR3 is TGTGCCAGTAGTACACAAGGCGGGGGCACAGATACGCAGTATTTT. It translates to CASSTQGGGTDTQYF. Drawing the rest from reference TRBV19 and TRBJ2-3, the complete variable domain is DGGITQSPKYLFRKEGQNVTLSCEQNLNHDAMYWYRQDPGQGLRLIYYSQIVNDFQKGDIAEGYSVSREKKESFPLTVTSAQKNPTAFYLCASSTQGGGTDTQYFGPGTRLTVL.

This clone was seen only a few times. This sequence joins TRBV7-2 and TRBJ2-1; TRBD2 matches at 9 bases. Germline V gives CDR1 SGHTA, CDR2 FQGNSA. This CDR3 is built from 15 residues. The junction had 9 bases not matched to a gene; V was cut back by 5 bases and J by 7 bases. The CDR3 nucleotides read TGTGCCAGCAGCCAGATGGGACTAGCTTTAAATGAGCAGTTCTTC. Its translation is CASSQMGLALNEQFF.

The table lists this clone with a few counts. CDR3: CASSQDFVLQEPEKLFF. CDR3 DNA: TGTGCCAGCAGCCAAGATTTTGTTCTACAGGAGCCTGAAAAACTGTTTTTT. The gene calls are TRBV4-2 and TRBJ1-4; D is perhaps TRBD1 (5 bases). Between the trimmed V and J ends, which lost 0 bases and 7 bases, there was a span of 18 bases. The CDR3 contains 17 residues. Germline values: CDR1 LGHNA, CDR2 YNFKEQ.

The genes are TRBV4-2 and TRBJ2-6, with TRBD2 matching over 10 bases. The V gene end was trimmed by 4 bases and the J gene end by 0 bases; junction bases not matched to a gene: 18. Germline V gives CDR1 LGHNA, CDR2 YNFKEQ. The CDR3 contains 22 residues. This CDR3 reads CASSPRVGTSVISNSGANVLTF. CDR3 coding DNA: TGTGCCAGCAGCCCACGCGTGGGGACTAGCGTTATTTCGAACTCTGGGGCCAACGTCCTGACTTTC.